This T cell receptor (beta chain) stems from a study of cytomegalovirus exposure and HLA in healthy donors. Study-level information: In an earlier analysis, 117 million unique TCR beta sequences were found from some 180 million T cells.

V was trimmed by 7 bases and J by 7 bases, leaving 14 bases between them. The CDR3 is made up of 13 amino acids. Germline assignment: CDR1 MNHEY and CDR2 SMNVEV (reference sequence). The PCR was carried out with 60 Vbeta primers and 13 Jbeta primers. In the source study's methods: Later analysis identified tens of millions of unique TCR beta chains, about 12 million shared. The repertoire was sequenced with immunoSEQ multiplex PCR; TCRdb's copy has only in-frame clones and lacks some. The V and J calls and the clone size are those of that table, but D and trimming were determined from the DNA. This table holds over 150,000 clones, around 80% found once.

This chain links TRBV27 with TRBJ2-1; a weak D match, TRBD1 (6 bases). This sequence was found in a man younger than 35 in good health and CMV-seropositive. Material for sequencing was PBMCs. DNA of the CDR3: TGTGCCAGCACCCACCAGGGGTGGAATGAGCAGTTCTTC. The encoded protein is CASTHQGWNEQFF.